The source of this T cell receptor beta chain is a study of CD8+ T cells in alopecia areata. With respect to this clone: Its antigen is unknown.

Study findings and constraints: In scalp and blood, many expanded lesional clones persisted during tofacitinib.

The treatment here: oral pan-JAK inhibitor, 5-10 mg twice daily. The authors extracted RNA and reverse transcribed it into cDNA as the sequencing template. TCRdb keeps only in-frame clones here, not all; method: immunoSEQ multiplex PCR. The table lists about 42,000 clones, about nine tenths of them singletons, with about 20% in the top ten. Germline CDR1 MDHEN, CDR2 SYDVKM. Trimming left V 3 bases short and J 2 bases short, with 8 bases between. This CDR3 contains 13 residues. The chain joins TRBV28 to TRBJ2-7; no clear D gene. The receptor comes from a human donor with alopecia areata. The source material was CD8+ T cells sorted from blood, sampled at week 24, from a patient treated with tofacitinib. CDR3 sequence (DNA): TGTGCCAGCAGTTTCAGCCTAACCTACGAGCAGTACTTC. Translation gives CASSFSLTYEQYF.